This T cell receptor (beta chain) was identified during a study of T cell responses to AZD1222 COVID-19 vaccine. General study results and limits: Among the donors, most were white British and more were female, and clonal diversity was possibly underestimated. Reports indicate that nearly half of spike-specific TCRs are directed at unmutated variant regions.

The table came from immunoSEQ multiplex PCR; TCRdb's copy has only in-frame clones and leaves some out. The sample gives some 160,000 clones, about nine tenths of which show up once; 1.9% is in the top ten. Germline V gives CDR1 SGHRS, CDR2 YFSETQ. The trim removed 2 bases at V and 4 bases at J, leaving 2 bases unmatched. The CDR3 consists of 15 residues. Concerning this clone itself: Its target is not known.

The clonotype comes from an adult who received the AZD1222 COVID-19 vaccine. The specimen comprised peripheral blood, sampled 28 days after the second AZD1222 dose. This chain connects TRBV5-1 to TRBJ1-4; 10 bases fit TRBD1. CDR3 in DNA: TGCGCCAGCAGCTTAGGGGACAGGGGTAATGAAAAACTGTTTTTT. As protein: CASSLGDRGNEKLFF.